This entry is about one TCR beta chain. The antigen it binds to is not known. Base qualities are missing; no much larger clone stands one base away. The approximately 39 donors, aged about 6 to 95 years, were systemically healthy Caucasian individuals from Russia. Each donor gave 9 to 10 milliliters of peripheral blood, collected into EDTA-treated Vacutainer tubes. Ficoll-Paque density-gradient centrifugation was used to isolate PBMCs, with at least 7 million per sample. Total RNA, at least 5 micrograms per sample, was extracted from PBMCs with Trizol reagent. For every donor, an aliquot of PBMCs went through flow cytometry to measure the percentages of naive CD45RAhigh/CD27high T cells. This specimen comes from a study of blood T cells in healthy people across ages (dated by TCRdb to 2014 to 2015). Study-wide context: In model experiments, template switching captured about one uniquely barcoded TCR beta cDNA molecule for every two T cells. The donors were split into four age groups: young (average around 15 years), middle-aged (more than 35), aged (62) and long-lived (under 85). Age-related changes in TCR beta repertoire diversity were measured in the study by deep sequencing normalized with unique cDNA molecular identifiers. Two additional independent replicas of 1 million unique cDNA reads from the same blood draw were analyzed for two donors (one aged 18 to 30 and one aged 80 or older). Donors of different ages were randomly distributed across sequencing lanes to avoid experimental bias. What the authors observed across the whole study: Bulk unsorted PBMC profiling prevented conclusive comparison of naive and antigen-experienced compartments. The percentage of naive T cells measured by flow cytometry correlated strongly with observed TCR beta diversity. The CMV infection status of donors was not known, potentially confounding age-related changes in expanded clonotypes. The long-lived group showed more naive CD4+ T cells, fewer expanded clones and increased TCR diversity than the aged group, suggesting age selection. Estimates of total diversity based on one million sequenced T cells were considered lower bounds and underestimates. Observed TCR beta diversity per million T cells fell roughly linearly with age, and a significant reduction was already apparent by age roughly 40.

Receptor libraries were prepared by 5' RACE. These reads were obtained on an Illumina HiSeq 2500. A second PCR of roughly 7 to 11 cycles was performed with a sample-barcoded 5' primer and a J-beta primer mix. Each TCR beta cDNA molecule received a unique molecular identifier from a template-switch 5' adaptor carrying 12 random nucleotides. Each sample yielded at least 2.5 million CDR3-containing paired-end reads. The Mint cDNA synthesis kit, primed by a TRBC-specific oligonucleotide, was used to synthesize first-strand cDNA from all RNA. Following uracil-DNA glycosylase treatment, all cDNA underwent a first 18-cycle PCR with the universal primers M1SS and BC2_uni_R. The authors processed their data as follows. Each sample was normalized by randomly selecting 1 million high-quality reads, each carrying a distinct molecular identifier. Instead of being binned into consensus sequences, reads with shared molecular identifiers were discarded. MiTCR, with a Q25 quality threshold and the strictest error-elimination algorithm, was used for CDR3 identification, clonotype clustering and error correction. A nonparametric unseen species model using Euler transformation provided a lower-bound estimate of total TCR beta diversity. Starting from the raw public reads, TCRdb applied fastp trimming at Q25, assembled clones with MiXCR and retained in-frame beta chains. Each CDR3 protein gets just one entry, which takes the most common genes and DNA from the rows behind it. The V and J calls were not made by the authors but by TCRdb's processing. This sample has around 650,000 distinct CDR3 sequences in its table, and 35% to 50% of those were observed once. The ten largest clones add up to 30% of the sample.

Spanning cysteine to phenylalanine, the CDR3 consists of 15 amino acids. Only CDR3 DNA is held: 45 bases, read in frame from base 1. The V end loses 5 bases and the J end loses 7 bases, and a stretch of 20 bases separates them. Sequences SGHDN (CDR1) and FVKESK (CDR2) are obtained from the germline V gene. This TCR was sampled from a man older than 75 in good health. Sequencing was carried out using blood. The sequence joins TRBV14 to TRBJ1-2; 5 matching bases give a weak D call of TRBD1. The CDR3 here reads CASSKTPSGLCGYTF. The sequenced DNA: TGTGCCAGCAGCAAGACCCCGTCGGGGCTCTGTGGCTACACCTTC. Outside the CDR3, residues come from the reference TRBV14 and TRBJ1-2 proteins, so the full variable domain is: EAGVTQFPSHSVIEKGQTVTLRCDPISGHDNLYWYRRVMGKEIKFLLHFVKESKQDESGMPNNRFLAERTGGTYSTLKVQPAELEDSGVYFCASSKTPSGLCGYTFGSGTRLTVV.